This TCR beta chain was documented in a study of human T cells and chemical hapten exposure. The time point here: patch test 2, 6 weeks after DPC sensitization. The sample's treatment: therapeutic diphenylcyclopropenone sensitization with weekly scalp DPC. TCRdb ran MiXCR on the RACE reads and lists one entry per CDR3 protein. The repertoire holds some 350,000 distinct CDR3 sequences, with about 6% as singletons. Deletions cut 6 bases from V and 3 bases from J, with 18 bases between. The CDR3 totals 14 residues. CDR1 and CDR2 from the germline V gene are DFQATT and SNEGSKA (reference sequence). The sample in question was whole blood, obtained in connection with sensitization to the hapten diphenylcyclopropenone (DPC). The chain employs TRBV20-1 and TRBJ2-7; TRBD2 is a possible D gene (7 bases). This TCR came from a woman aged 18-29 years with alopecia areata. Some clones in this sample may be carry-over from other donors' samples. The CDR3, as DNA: TGCAGTGCCCGGGGAGGGGGGGATCTCTACGAGCAGTACTTC. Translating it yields CSARGGGDLYEQYF.